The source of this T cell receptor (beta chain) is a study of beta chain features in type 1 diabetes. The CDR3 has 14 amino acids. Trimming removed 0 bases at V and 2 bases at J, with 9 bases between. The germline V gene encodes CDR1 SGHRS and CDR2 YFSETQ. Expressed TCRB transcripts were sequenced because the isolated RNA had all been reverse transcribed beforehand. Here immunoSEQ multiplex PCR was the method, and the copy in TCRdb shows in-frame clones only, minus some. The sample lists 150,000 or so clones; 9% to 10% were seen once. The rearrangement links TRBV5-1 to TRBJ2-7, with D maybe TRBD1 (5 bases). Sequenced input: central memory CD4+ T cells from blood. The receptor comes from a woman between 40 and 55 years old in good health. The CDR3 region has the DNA TGCGCCAGCAGCTTGGGTGACAGTCCCTACGAGCAGTACTTC. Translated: CASSLGDSPYEQYF. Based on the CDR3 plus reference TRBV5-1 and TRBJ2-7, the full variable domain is KAGVTQTPRYLIKTRGQQVTLSCSPISGHRSVSWYQQTPGQGLQFLFEYFSETQRNKGNFPGRFSGRQFSNSRSEMNVSTLELGDSALYLCASSLGDSPYEQYFGPGTRLTVT.